What follows is one T cell receptor beta chain and its context. Its antigen is currently not known. Base-call qualities are not available, and no considerably larger clone is one nucleotide away. This sample is part of a study of T cell repertoires in cytomegalovirus infection (dated by TCRdb to between 2018 and 2020). Study-wide context: The HLA type of each donor mattered for the analysis, because public TCR beta signatures pointed to carriage of CMV infection along with the matching HLA type.

What the work shows at the level of the full study, not this receptor alone: In both this cohort and an independent cohort of some 380 donors, the cumulative frequency of public TCR beta family members distinguished carriers of CMV infection plus the relevant HLA type. The ex vivo response was dominated by HLA-C-restricted CMV-specific TCR beta clonotypes, which also provided the single most frequent clonotype in two of eight donors.

Sequencing was carried out with an Illumina HiSeq 1500. In TCRdb, the public reads were trimmed at Q25 with fastp and aligned with MiXCR, with productive beta chains retained. Rows are combined by CDR3 protein, so each entry shows the most common genes and DNA. Present in this sample are hundreds of thousands of distinct CDR3 sequences, less than 20% of which were seen just once. In total, the top ten clones hold 8.7% of the sample. Sequenced input: PBMCs. The source is a human donor in good health (CMV status not recorded). Some clones in this sample may be carry-over from other donors' samples.

The DNA sequence is as follows: TGCAGTGCTAGTGCGGACCGCTCTGGAAACACCATATATTTT. The resulting protein is CSASADRSGNTIYF. Rearrangement joined TRBV20-1 to TRBJ1-3, with the D gene call left open. V is shortened by 3 bases, J by 0 bases, and the region joining them spans 9 bases. The CDR3 sequence holds 14 residues, the cysteine and phenylalanine included. CDR3 DNA only is kept here, 42 bases in frame from base 1. CDR1 is given as DFQATT and CDR2 as SNEGSKA, both from the germline V gene (reference sequence).